Shown below are 25 T cell receptor beta chains from a single sample sequenced in a study of blood T cell repertoires in COVID-19. Measured with immunoSEQ multiplex PCR; TCRdb has only the in-frame clones, and not every one. Counted here are 240,000 or so clones, roughly 88% occurring once; the ten biggest clones make up about 0.8%. Sequenced: peripheral blood. The receptor source for this set is a woman aged 30 to 39 with acute or convalescent COVID-19.

This chain joins TRBV6-2 or TRBV6-3 and TRBJ2-3, with D possibly matching TRBD2 (5 bases). Germline CDR1 MNHEY, CDR2 SVGEGT. The CDR3 is made up of 14 amino acids. Trimming took off 2 bases at V and 1 base at J, with 7 bases between the two ends. In nucleotides, the CDR3 is TGTGCCAGCAGTTACCCCGGGGGCACAGATACGCAGTATTTT. Protein sequence: CASSYPGGTDTQYF.

This chain links TRBV5-1 with TRBJ2-7; TRBD2 agrees at 13 bases. The germline gives CDR1 SGHRS, CDR2 YFSETQ. Unmatched junction bases numbered 4, after V lost 5 bases and J lost 2 bases. The CDR3 is 15 amino acids. The CDR3 DNA reads TGCGCCAGCAGAGGGGGACTAGCGGGACCCTACGAGCAGTACTTC. Its translation is CASRGGLAGPYEQYF.

The sample holds a few counts of this clone. J is TRBJ2-2 and V is TRBV7-6, with 11 bases lining up with TRBD2. CDR1 and CDR2 (germline): SGHVS, FNYEAQ. V was pared by 1 base and J by 2 bases, with 6 bases of the junction left unmatched. There are 18 residues in the CDR3. CDR3 loop: CASSLVELAGGNTGELFF. The DNA for the CDR3 is TGTGCCAGCAGCTTAGTTGAGCTAGCGGGAGGCAACACCGGGGAGCTGTTTTTT.

Only a few counts were recorded for this clone. The chain uses TRBV10-3 and TRBJ2-1, with 8 bases aligning to TRBD2. The germline V gene has CDR1 ENHRY and CDR2 SYGVKD. This CDR3 spans 14 amino acids. V trimming: 4 bases; J trimming: 8 bases; junction bases outside the gene matches: 7. The CDR3 is CAISVSGRIDEQFF. In DNA form, the CDR3 reads TGTGCCATCAGTGTGAGCGGGAGAATAGATGAGCAGTTCTTC.

The chain is built from TRBV7-2 and TRBJ2-3, with 9 bases matching TRBD1. The germline V gene encodes CDR1 SGHTA and CDR2 FQGNSA. After removal of 3 bases from V and 8 bases from J, the junction contained 15 bases not matched to a gene. This CDR3 is built from 17 residues. The CDR3 reads CASSFSPPGTGIGTQYF. CDR3 nucleotide sequence: TGTGCCAGCAGCTTCTCACCCCCCGGGACAGGGATTGGTACGCAGTATTTT.

The CDR3 spells CASSQAPGLEAFF. For the CDR3, the DNA is TGTGCCAGCAGCCAAGCCCCAGGGTTAGAAGCTTTCTTT. The chain links TRBV4-2 to TRBJ1-1; D perhaps matches TRBD1 (5 bases). Germline loops: CDR1 LGHNA, CDR2 YNFKEQ. CDR3 size: 13 residues. V was pared by 1 base and J by 8 bases, with 11 bases between.

The sample holds a few counts of this clone. In DNA, the CDR3 is TGTGCCAGCAGCGATAACTCCAGGGGCTCTGGGGCCAACGTCCTGACTTTC. Its translation is CASSDNSRGSGANVLTF. The chain has TRBV14 and TRBJ2-6; TRBD1 might be the D (6 bases). The CDR3 is 17 amino acids. CDR1 and CDR2 (germline): SGHDN, FVKESK. The germline V and J ends were trimmed by 5 bases and 0 bases, with 14 bases remaining between them.

The chain recombines TRBV5-1 with TRBJ1-6, with D perhaps matching TRBD1 (5 bases). CDR1 and CDR2 from the germline V gene are SGHRS and YFSETQ. Trimming removed 4 bases from V and 0 bases from J, with 11 bases in between. This CDR3 is built from 16 residues. CDR3 protein: CASSPRQSSYNSPLHF. DNA of the CDR3: TGCGCCAGCAGCCCCCGACAGAGCTCCTATAATTCACCCCTCCACTTT.

This rearrangement joins TRBV7-2 to TRBJ1-1; D is undetermined. Germline V lookup: CDR1 SGHTA, CDR2 FQGNSA. V lost 8 bases and J 4 bases, leaving 17 bases between the germline ends. CDR3 length equals 14 residues. CDR3 coding DNA: TGTGCCAGCCGCCCGGTGCGGGGAGGCACTGAAGCTTTCTTT. Its translation is CASRPVRGGTEAFF.

The V call is TRBV7-8, the J call TRBJ1-3, with 9 bases aligning to TRBD1. The CDR3 runs 17 residues. The J segment lost 0 bases and the V segment lost 2 bases, leaving 5 bases of the junction unmatched. From germline, CDR1 is SGHVS and CDR2 FQNEAQ. CDR3 residues: CASSLRDRANSGNTIYF. The CDR3 coding sequence is TGTGCCAGCAGCTTACGGGACAGGGCTAACTCTGGAAACACCATATATTTT.

In its sample, this clone was seen once. This chain connects TRBV5-1 to TRBJ1-6, with 7 bases fitting TRBD1. The V segment lost 0 bases and the J segment 9 bases; nucleotides outside the gene matches: 6. This CDR3 region has 15 residues. Germline lookup yields CDR1 SGHRS and CDR2 YFSETQ. CDR3 protein: CASSLGQGGISPLHF. The CDR3 bases are TGCGCCAGCAGCTTGGGACAGGGCGGAATTTCACCCCTCCACTTT.

V and J are TRBV3-1 (or the pseudogene TRBV3-2) and TRBJ2-7, with TRBD2 matching 9 bases. The CDR3 is 16 residues long. Germline loops: CDR1 LGHDT, CDR2 YNNKEL (reference sequence). Unmatched junction bases numbered 7, after V lost 2 bases and J lost 2 bases. CDR3 DNA: TGTGCCAGCAGCCAACCCACTAGCGGGCGGACCTACGAGCAGTACTTC. This encodes CASSQPTSGRTYEQYF.

V is TRBV19 and J is TRBJ1-5, with D tentatively TRBD1 (6 bases). Trimming removed 3 bases at V and 5 bases at J, with 20 bases between. Germline V lookup: CDR1 LNHDA, CDR2 SQIVND (reference sequence). This CDR3 region has 17 residues. CDR3 sequence reads: CASSIGLAGAEDQPQHF. The CDR3 nucleotides are TGTGCCAGTAGTATCGGCCTCGCAGGGGCAGAAGATCAGCCCCAGCATTTT.

The chain uses TRBV2 and TRBJ1-2, with 10 bases that match TRBD1. The trim removed 4 bases at V and 5 bases at J, leaving 1 base unmatched. Germline CDR1 SNHLY, CDR2 FYNNEI. The CDR3 sequence is 13 residues long. CDR3 nucleotide sequence: TGTGCCAGCAGTGCGGGACAGGGGTATGGCTACACCTTC. This encodes CASSAGQGYGYTF.

The chain recombines TRBV25-1 with TRBJ1-1, with TRBD1 identical over 7 bases. Germline assignment: CDR1 MGHDK and CDR2 SYGVNS. The CDR3 covers 18 residues. Trimming took 1 base from V and 1 from J; bases not matched to a gene: 12. CDR3: CASSEFGDTGDSNTEAFF. The DNA of the CDR3 is TGTGCCAGCAGTGAATTCGGGGATACAGGGGACTCGAACACTGAAGCTTTCTTT.

The J gene is TRBJ2-5, the V gene TRBV30; D is uncertain. The CDR3 spans 13 residues. V was pared by 4 bases and J by 7 bases, with 16 bases between. CDR1 GTSNPN and CDR2 SVGIG come from the germline V gene (reference sequence). The CDR3 coding sequence is TGTGCCTGGACGATTGAGAATATCGGGACCCAGTACTTC. Translation: CAWTIENIGTQYF. Together with reference TRBV30 and TRBJ2-5, the CDR3 gives the full variable domain: SQTIHQWPATLVQPVGSPLSLECTVEGTSNPNLYWYRQAAGRGLQLLFYSVGIGQISSEVPQNLSASRPQDRQFILSSKKLLLSDSGFYLCAWTIENIGTQYFGPGTRLLVL.

This clone showed up just a few times. This rearrangement joins TRBV5-4 to TRBJ2-1, with 9 nucleotides matching TRBD1. Germline V lookup: CDR1 SGHNT, CDR2 YYREEE (reference sequence). This CDR3 has 15 amino acids. The ends lost 5 bases at V and 3 bases at J; junction bases unmatched: 6. The CDR3 coding sequence is TGTGCCAGCAGTCAAAGACAGGGGGACTACAATGAGCAGTTCTTC. It encodes CASSQRQGDYNEQFF.

This clone occurred a few times. This chain joins TRBV7-9 and TRBJ1-2; TRBD1 is a possible D gene (5 bases). This CDR3 is 12 amino acids long. Trimming cost V 5 bases and J 5 bases, with 9 bases left between them. Germline V gene lookup returns CDR1 SEHNR and CDR2 FQNEAQ (reference sequence). CDR3 DNA sequence: TGTGCCAGCAGCGAAGGGGTTTATGGCTACACCTTC. It encodes CASSEGVYGYTF.

This clone was recorded a few times. The chain couples TRBV7-8 to TRBJ1-4; a weak D match, TRBD1 (5 bases). The CDR3 extends over 14 amino acids. V lost 7 bases and J lost 6, with 15 bases in between. The V gene's germline CDR1 is SGHVS and CDR2 FQNEAQ. The CDR3 spells CASTLFQGDEKLFF. CDR3 sequence (DNA): TGTGCCAGCACTCTATTCCAGGGCGATGAAAAACTGTTTTTT.

This chain joins TRBV5-1 and TRBJ1-6; 11 nucleotides match TRBD1. There are 16 residues in the CDR3. Germline V gene sequence: CDR1 SGHRS, CDR2 YFSETQ. V gave up 3 bases and J gave up 7 bases; unmatched junction bases: 6. This chain's CDR3 is CASSSDRGLWNSPLHF. The CDR3 DNA reads as TGCGCCAGCAGCTCGGACAGGGGGCTGTGGAATTCACCCCTCCACTTT. The variable domain in full, completed from reference TRBV5-1 and TRBJ1-6, reads KAGVTQTPRYLIKTRGQQVTLSCSPISGHRSVSWYQQTPGQGLQFLFEYFSETQRNKGNFPGRFSGRQFSNSRSEMNVSTLELGDSALYLCASSSDRGLWNSPLHFGNGTRLTVT.

The rearrangement uses TRBV11-3 and TRBJ1-3, with TRBD1 as a possible D gene (6 bases). The CDR3 consists of 15 residues. Deletions cut 5 bases from V and 1 base from J, with 12 bases between. Germline-derived CDR1 and CDR2 are SGHNT and YENEEA. CDR3 sequence reads: CASSPDSSSGNTIYF. DNA of the CDR3: TGTGCCAGCAGCCCGGACAGTTCATCTGGAAACACCATATATTTT.

This chain connects TRBV4-3 to TRBJ1-3; perhaps TRBD1 as D (5 bases). From germline, CDR1 is LGHNA and CDR2 YSLEER. V dropped 1 base and J dropped 4 bases, with 14 bases sitting between them. This CDR3 contains 16 residues. CDR3 loop: CASSQVRGGSGNTIYF. The DNA for the CDR3 is TGCGCCAGCAGCCAAGTTAGGGGAGGCTCGGGAAACACCATATATTTT.

This chain uses TRBV30 with TRBJ1-4; tentatively, D is TRBD1 (5 bases). The CDR3 is 16 residues long. Trimming took 6 bases from V and 4 from J, leaving 21 bases between them. Looked up from germline, CDR1 is GTSNPN and CDR2 is SVGIG (reference sequence). The CDR3 DNA follows: TGTGCCTGCGGGAGGGGTGCGGGGGGTTATAATGAAAAACTGTTTTTT. Translated, it gives CACGRGAGGYNEKLFF.

J is TRBJ1-6 and V is TRBV9, with D possibly matching TRBD1 (6 bases). The CDR3 is made up of 15 amino acids. Germline CDR1 SGDLS, CDR2 YYNGEE. V lost 0 bases and J 7 bases, leaving 11 bases between the germline ends. For the CDR3, the DNA is TGTGCCAGCAGCGTAGAAGGGACACCCAATTCACCCCTCCACTTT. It specifies CASSVEGTPNSPLHF.

V and J are TRBV9 and TRBJ2-2, with D perhaps matching TRBD2 (6 bases). Trimming left V 1 base short and J 6 bases short, with 10 bases between. The germline V gene has CDR1 SGDLS and CDR2 YYNGEE. The CDR3 extends over 14 amino acids. CDR3 loop: CASSVSGVPGELFF. For the CDR3, the DNA is TGTGCCAGCAGCGTATCGGGGGTTCCCGGGGAGCTGTTTTTT. Drawing the rest from reference TRBV9 and TRBJ2-2, the complete variable domain is DSGVTQTPKHLITATGQRVTLRCSPRSGDLSVYWYQQSLDQGLQFLIQYYNGEERAKGNILERFSAQQFPDLHSELNLSSLELGDSALYFCASSVSGVPGELFFGEGSRLTVL.